This passage covers 6 T cell receptor beta chains from one sample sequenced in a study of PD-L1 blockade in urothelial cancer (TCRdb year 2017). To prepare the library, the immunoSEQ multiplex PCR assay was applied. The immuneACCESS repertoire file appears here via TCRdb, limited to in-frame rearrangements. These files lack a portion of the clones; in checked studies, under half of the deficit traces to unresolved V genes, and the cause of the others is not known. Across this sample there are approximately 100,000 clones, with about 85% seen only once. In total, the top ten clones hold approximately 2.4% of the sample. This specimen was PBMCs, taken around atezolizumab (anti-PD-L1) treatment. The receptors were sampled from a man over 45 with urothelial cancer.

The chain joins TRBV12-5 to TRBJ2-1; 10 positions agree with TRBD2. The CDR3 covers 13 residues. Losses at the gene ends were 8 bases for V and 9 bases for J; bases not matched to a gene: 7. Germline CDR1 reads LGHNT; CDR2 reads FRNRAP. CDR3: CASRTSGNTEQFF. The CDR3 DNA reads as TGTGCTAGTAGAACTAGCGGGAACACTGAGCAGTTCTTC.

The count of this clone is one. The V call is TRBV28, the J call TRBJ2-1; D is possibly TRBD2 (6 bases). The germline CDR1 and CDR2 sequences are MDHEN and SYDVKM. This CDR3 is built from 14 residues. V lost 7 bases and J lost 2, with 12 bases in between. Here the CDR3 reads CASTGGGAYNEQFF. CDR3 sequence (DNA): TGTGCCAGCACTGGTGGAGGGGCCTACAATGAGCAGTTCTTC.

The V and J genes are TRBV30 and TRBJ2-2, with D tentatively TRBD2 (6 bases). The CDR3 spans 16 residues. The V and J ends lost 2 bases and 1 base respectively, with 14 bases between them. CDR1 and CDR2 (germline): GTSNPN, SVGIG (reference sequence). CDR3 in DNA: TGTGCCTGGAGTAAGTCATTAGCGGTGAACACCGGGGAGCTGTTTTTT. Its translation is CAWSKSLAVNTGELFF.

The V gene is TRBV11-2, the J gene TRBJ2-7; possibly TRBD1 for D (6 bases). The CDR3 runs 14 residues. Looked up from germline, CDR1 is SGHAT and CDR2 is FQNNGV. V was clipped by 2 bases and J by 6 bases, with 14 bases between them. For the CDR3, the DNA is TGTGCCAGCAGCTTACAAGTCGAAGGGGGCGAGCAGTACTTC. Residues: CASSLQVEGGEQYF.

This clone was found a few times. The chain is built from TRBV18 and TRBJ2-2; 8 nucleotides align to TRBD1. The trim removed 3 bases at V and 7 bases at J, leaving 10 bases unmatched. From germline, CDR1 is KGHSH and CDR2 LQKENI. The CDR3 has 16 residues. Here the CDR3 DNA reads TGTGCCAGCTCACCCGCGCAGGGGGCTGATATCGGGGAGCTGTTTTTT. Encoded protein: CASSPAQGADIGELFF.

This rearrangement joins TRBV18 to TRBJ2-1; possibly TRBD2 for D (5 bases). The CDR3 spans 13 residues. CDR1 KGHSH and CDR2 LQKENI come from the germline V gene. V was cut by 3 bases and J by 7 bases, with 10 bases left in between. The DNA for the CDR3 is TGTGCCAGCTCACCGGGAGTATCGAATGAGCAGTTCTTC. It translates to CASSPGVSNEQFF.